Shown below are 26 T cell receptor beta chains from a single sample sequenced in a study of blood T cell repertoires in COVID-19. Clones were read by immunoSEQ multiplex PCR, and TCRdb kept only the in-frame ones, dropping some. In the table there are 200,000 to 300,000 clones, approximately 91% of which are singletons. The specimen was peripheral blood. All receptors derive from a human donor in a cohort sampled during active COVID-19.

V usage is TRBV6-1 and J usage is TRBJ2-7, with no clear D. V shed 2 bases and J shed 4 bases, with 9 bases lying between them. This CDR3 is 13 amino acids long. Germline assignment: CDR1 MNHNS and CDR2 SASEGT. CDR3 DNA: TGTGCCAGCAGTGAATCGCAGGTTTACGAGCAGTACTTC. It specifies CASSESQVYEQYF.

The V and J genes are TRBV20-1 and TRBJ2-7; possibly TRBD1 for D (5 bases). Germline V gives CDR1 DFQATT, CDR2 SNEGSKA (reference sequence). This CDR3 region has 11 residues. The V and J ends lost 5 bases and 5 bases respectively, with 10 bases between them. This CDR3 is CSADSSHEQYF. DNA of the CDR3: TGCAGTGCTGACAGTTCGCACGAGCAGTACTTC.

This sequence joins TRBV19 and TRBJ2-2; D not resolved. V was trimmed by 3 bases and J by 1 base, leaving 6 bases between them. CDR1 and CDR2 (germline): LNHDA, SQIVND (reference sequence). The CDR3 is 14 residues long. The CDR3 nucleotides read TGTGCCAGTAGTATGTTGCGGAACACCGGGGAGCTGTTTTTT. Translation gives CASSMLRNTGELFF.

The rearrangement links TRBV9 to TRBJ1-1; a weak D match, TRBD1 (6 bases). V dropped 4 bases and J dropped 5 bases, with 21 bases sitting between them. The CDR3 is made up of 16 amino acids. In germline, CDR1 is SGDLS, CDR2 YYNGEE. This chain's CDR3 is CASSLGGGGAGTEAFF. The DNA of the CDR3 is TGTGCCAGCAGCCTCGGCGGTGGGGGGGCTGGTACTGAAGCTTTCTTT.

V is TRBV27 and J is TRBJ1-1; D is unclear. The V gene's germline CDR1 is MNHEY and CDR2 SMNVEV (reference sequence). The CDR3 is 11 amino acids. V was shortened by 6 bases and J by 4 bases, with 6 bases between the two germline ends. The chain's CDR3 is CASRSSTEAFF. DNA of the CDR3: TGTGCCAGCAGAAGTAGCACTGAAGCTTTCTTT.

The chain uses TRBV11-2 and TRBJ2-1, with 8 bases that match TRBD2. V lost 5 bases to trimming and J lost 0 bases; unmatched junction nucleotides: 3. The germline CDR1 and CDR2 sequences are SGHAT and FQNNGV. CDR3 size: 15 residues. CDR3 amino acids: CASSREGSSYNEQFF. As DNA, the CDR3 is TGTGCCAGCAGCCGGGAGGGGAGCTCCTACAATGAGCAGTTCTTC.

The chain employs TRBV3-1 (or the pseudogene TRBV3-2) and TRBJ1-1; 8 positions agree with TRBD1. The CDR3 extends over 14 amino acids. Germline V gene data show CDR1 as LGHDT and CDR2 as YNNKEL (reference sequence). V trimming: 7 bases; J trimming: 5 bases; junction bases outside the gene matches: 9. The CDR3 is CASTLDRGRTEAFF. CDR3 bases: TGTGCCAGCACCTTAGACAGGGGCCGGACTGAAGCTTTCTTT.

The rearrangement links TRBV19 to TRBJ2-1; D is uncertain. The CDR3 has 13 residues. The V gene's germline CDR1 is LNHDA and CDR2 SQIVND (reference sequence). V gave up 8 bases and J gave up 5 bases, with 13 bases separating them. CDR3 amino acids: CASSRQINNEQFF. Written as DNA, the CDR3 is TGTGCCAGTTCGCGACAAATTAACAATGAGCAGTTCTTC.

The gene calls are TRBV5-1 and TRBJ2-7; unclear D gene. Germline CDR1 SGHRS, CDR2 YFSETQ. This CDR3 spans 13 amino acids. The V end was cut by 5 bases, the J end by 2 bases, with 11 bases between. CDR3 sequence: CASSTVPPYEQYF. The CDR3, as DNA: TGCGCCAGCAGTACGGTCCCTCCCTACGAGCAGTACTTC.

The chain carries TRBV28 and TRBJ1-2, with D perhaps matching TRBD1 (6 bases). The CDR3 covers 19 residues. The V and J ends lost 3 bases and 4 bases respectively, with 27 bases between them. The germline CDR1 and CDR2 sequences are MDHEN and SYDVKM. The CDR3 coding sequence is TGTGCCAGCAGTTTGCCTATACAGGGACAAGCGGATGAAAGCTATGGCTACACCTTC. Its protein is CASSLPIQGQADESYGYTF.

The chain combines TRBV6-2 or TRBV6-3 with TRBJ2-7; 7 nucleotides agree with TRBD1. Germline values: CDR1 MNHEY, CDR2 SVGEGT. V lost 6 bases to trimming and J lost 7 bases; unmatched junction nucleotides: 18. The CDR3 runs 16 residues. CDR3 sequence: CASSPIQRGPLGEQYF. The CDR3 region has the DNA TGTGCCAGCAGCCCTATCCAGAGGGGGCCATTAGGGGAGCAGTACTTC.

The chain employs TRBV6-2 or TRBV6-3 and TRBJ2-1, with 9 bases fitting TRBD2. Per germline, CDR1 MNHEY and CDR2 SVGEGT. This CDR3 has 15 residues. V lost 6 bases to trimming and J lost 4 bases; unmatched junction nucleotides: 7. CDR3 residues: CASSLSGGHYNEQFF. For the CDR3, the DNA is TGTGCCAGCAGCCTTAGCGGGGGCCATTACAATGAGCAGTTCTTC.

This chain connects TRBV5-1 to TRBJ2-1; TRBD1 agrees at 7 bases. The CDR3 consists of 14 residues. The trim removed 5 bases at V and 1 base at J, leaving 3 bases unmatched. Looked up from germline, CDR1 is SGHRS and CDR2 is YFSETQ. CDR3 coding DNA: TGCGCCAGCAGTCCGGGACAGTCCTACAATGAGCAGTTCTTC. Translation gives CASSPGQSYNEQFF.

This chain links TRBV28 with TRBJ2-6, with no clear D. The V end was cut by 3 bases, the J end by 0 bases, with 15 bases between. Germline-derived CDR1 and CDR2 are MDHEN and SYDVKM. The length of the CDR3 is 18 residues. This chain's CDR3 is CASSFAVPTLSGANVLTF. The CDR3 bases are TGTGCCAGCAGTTTTGCGGTCCCCACCCTCTCTGGGGCCAACGTCCTGACTTTC. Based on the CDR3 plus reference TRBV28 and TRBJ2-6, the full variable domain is DVKVTQSSRYLVKRTGEKVFLECVQDMDHENMFWYRQDPGLGLRLIYFSYDVKMKEKGDIPEGYSVSREKKERFSLILESASTNQTSMYLCASSFAVPTLSGANVLTFGAGSRLTVL.

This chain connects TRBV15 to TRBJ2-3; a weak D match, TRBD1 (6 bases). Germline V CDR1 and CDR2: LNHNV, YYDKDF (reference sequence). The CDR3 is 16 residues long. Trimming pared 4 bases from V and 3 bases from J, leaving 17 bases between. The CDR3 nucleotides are TGTGCCACCAGCAACGGGGCAGGGGTTGGGACAGATACGCAGTATTTT. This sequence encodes CATSNGAGVGTDTQYF. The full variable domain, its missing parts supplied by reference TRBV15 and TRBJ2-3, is DAMVIQNPRYQVTQFGKPVTLSCSQTLNHNVMYWYQQKSSQAPKLLFHYYDKDFNNEADTPDNFQSRRPNTSFCFLDIRSPGLGDTAMYLCATSNGAGVGTDTQYFGPGTRLTVL.

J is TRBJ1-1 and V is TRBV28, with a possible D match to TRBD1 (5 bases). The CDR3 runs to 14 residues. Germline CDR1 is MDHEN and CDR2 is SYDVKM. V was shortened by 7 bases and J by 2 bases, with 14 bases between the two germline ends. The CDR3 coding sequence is TGTGCCAGCATCCCAGACAGCTCCAACACTGAAGCTTTCTTT. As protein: CASIPDSSNTEAFF.

CDR3 region: CASSGQGARGEKLFF. CDR3 DNA: TGTGCCAGCAGTGGACAGGGGGCGCGGGGTGAAAAACTGTTTTTT. The V gene is TRBV2, the J gene TRBJ1-4; 10 nucleotides align to TRBD1. The germline V gene encodes CDR1 SNHLY and CDR2 FYNNEI. This CDR3 is built from 15 residues. Trimming took 4 bases from V and 7 from J; bases not matched to a gene: 6.

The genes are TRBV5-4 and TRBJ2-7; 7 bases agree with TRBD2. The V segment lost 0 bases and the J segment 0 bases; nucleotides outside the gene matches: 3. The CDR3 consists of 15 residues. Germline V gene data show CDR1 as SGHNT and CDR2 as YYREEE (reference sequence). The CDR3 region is CASSLEAGASYEQYF. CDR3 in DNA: TGTGCCAGCAGCTTGGAGGCGGGAGCCTCCTACGAGCAGTACTTC.

CDR3 in DNA: TGTGCCAGCAGTGAACCGGACAGGGCAGGCACTGAAGCTTTCTTT. This translates into CASSEPDRAGTEAFF. This chain joins TRBV25-1 and TRBJ1-1; 8 bases fit TRBD1. V lost 2 bases and J lost 4; bases outside the gene matches: 6. This CDR3 is 15 amino acids long. CDR1 and CDR2 (germline): MGHDK, SYGVNS.

CDR3 in DNA: TGCGCCAGCAGTCACTCCCCGCCCTCCAGGACAGAAAGCTACGAGCAGTACTTC. Protein: CASSHSPPSRTESYEQYF. This chain uses TRBV23-1 with TRBJ2-7, with D tentatively TRBD1 (6 bases). TRBV23-1 qualifies as an ORF whose function is uncertain. The CDR3 totals 18 residues. Trimming removed 3 bases at V and 3 bases at J, with 24 bases between.

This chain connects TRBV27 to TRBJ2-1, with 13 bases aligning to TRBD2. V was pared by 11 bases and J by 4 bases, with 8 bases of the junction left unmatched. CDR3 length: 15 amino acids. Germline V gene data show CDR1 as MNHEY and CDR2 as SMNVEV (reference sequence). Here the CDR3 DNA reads TGTGCCGTCCGACTAGCGGGAGGCCCATACAATGAGCAGTTCTTC. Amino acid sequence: CAVRLAGGPYNEQFF.

CDR3 protein: CASSFSVEQFF. CDR3 in DNA: TGTGCCAGCAGTTTTAGCGTGGAGCAGTTCTTC. The chain combines TRBV6-2 or TRBV6-3 with TRBJ2-1, with a tentative D call TRBD2 (5 bases). This CDR3 spans 11 amino acids. Looked up from germline, CDR1 is MNHEY and CDR2 is SVGEGT. V lost 4 bases and J 10 bases, leaving 8 bases between the germline ends.

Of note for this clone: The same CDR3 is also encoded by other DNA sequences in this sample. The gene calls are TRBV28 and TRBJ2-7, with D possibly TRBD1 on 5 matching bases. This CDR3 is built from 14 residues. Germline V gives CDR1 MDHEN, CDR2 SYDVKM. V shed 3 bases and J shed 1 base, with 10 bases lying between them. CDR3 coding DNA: TGTGCCAGCAGTTTGTCGGCAGGGTCCTACGAGCAGTACTTC. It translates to CASSLSAGSYEQYF. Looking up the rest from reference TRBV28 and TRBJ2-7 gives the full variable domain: DVKVTQSSRYLVKRTGEKVFLECVQDMDHENMFWYRQDPGLGLRLIYFSYDVKMKEKGDIPEGYSVSREKKERFSLILESASTNQTSMYLCASSLSAGSYEQYFGPGTRLTVT.

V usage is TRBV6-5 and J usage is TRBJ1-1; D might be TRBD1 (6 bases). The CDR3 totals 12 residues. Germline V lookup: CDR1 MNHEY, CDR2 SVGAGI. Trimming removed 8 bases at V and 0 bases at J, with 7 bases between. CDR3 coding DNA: TGTGCCAGCTGGACAGTGAACACTGAAGCTTTCTTT. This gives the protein CASWTVNTEAFF.

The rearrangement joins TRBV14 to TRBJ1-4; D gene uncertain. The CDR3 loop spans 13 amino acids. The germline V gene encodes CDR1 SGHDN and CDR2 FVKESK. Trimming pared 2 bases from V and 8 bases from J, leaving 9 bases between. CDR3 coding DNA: TGTGCCAGCAGCCAAAAACCCAGGGAAAAACTGTTTTTT. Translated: CASSQKPREKLFF.

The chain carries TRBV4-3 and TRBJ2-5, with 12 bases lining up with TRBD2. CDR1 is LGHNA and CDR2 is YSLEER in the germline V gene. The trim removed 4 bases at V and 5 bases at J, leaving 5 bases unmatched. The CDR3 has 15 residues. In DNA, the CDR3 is TGCGCCAGCAGCCTCGGGACTAGCGGGTTGGAGACCCAGTACTTC. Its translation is CASSLGTSGLETQYF.